One T cell receptor beta chain is described in this entry. Clones were read by immunoSEQ multiplex PCR, and TCRdb kept only the in-frame ones, dropping some. The data show roughly 240,000 clones, 75% to 85% seen once. The data stem from a study of blood T cell repertoires in COVID-19. The clonotype comes from a woman aged 45-65 years with acute COVID-19. Sequenced: PBMCs or T cells enriched from blood (not recorded which).

The CDR3 sequence is CASSISPGQGNLNQPQHF. CDR3 DNA: TGTGCCAGTAGTATATCTCCGGGACAGGGGAACCTTAATCAGCCCCAGCATTTT. This chain uses TRBV19 with TRBJ1-5; 10 bases match TRBD1. The CDR3 totals 18 residues. The V and J ends lost 2 bases and 4 bases, in that order; junction bases with no gene match: 11. Germline CDR1 LNHDA, CDR2 SQIVND (reference sequence).